This T cell receptor (beta chain) was found in a study of T cells in Graves' hyperthyroidism and ophthalmopathy. General study points: With a median lead of 6.5 months before onset, the model predicted ophthalmopathy.

The CDR3 is 14 amino acids. Trimming took off 4 bases at V and 7 bases at J, with 13 bases between the two ends. In germline, CDR1 is MNHEY, CDR2 SVGAGI. Fresh peripheral blood, 9.5 to 10 ml of it, supplied the PBMCs. A few counts support this clonotype. Its antigen remains unknown. TCR beta CDR3 sequences were amplified from RNA transcripts. The TCR CDR3 first-round RT-PCR relied on the HTBI primer set. MiXCR, applied by TCRdb to the multiplex PCR reads, yields one record per CDR3 protein. The sample holds about 300,000 distinct CDR3 sequences, roughly 17% seen once. The sequenced sample consisted of blood. J is TRBJ1-4 and V is TRBV6-5, with a tentative D call TRBD1 (6 bases). This receptor was identified in a man under 40 with Graves' hyperthyroidism. Here the CDR3 DNA reads TGTGCCAGCAGTTTAGGGGGTGAAGGTGAAAAACTGTTTTTT. Amino acids: CASSLGGEGEKLFF.